One sample yielded the 27 T cell receptor beta chains listed below, sequenced in a study of T cells after yellow fever vaccination. TCRdb used MiXCR to reprocess the 5' RACE reads, holding one entry per CDR3 protein. Found here are 110,000 to 150,000 distinct CDR3 sequences, about 6.9% of them singletons; the top ten hold more than 0.6%. The starting material was CD4+ T cells sorted from PBMCs, obtained 10 days after the yellow fever booster vaccination. The receptor source for this set is a man aged 25-40 years who received the YFV17D yellow fever vaccine.

This chain joins TRBV20-1 and TRBJ2-7; 15 nucleotides agree with TRBD2. Germline V lookup: CDR1 DFQATT, CDR2 SNEGSKA (reference sequence). Trimming cost V 7 bases and J 2 bases; bases outside gene matches: 9. The CDR3 is 16 amino acids. The CDR3 loop reads CSVWGTSGRKAYEQYF. In nucleotides, the CDR3 is TGCAGTGTCTGGGGGACTAGCGGGAGGAAAGCCTACGAGCAGTACTTC.

This clonotype was recorded many times. The DNA of the CDR3 is TGCGCCAGCAGCTTTCCTGGACTAGCGGGTTACAATGAGCAGTTCTTC. Residues: CASSFPGLAGYNEQFF. The chain has TRBV5-1 and TRBJ2-1, with TRBD2 identical over 11 bases. Germline V gene sequence: CDR1 SGHRS, CDR2 YFSETQ. Trimming removed 2 bases from V and 4 bases from J; junction bases left unmatched: 5. This CDR3 comprises 16 residues.

This clonotype was seen more than once but under ten times. The chain is built from TRBV20-1 and TRBJ2-1; TRBD2 agrees at 7 bases. CDR1 and CDR2 from the germline V gene are DFQATT and SNEGSKA (reference sequence). Trimming removed 2 bases from V and 2 bases from J; junction bases left unmatched: 3. The CDR3 consists of 14 residues. The CDR3 reads CSARSGTAYNEQFF. The DNA for the CDR3 is TGCAGTGCTAGAAGCGGGACCGCCTACAATGAGCAGTTCTTC.

This clonotype was picked up many times. This chain links TRBV7-2 with TRBJ2-7; 9 positions match TRBD2. Per germline, CDR1 SGHTA and CDR2 FQGNSA. Trimming removed 2 bases from V and 5 bases from J; junction bases left unmatched: 4. This CDR3 has 14 amino acids. This chain's CDR3 is CASSLIPSGDEQYF. For the CDR3, the DNA is TGTGCCAGCAGCTTAATCCCTAGCGGGGACGAGCAGTACTTC.

This clonotype was picked up many times. The rearrangement uses TRBV7-6 and TRBJ2-1; 7 bases align to TRBD2. In germline, CDR1 is SGHVS, CDR2 FNYEAQ. There are 15 residues in the CDR3. V lost 2 bases, J lost 0 bases, and 1 base stayed unmatched. The CDR3 loop is CASSLSGASYNEQFF. CDR3 coding DNA: TGTGCCAGCAGCTTAAGCGGGGCCTCCTACAATGAGCAGTTCTTC. Drawing the rest from reference TRBV7-6 and TRBJ2-1, the complete variable domain is GAGVSQSPRYKVTKRGQDVALRCDPISGHVSLYWYRQALGQGPEFLTYFNYEAQQDKSGLPNDRFSAERPEGSISTLTIQRTEQRDSAMYRCASSLSGASYNEQFFGPGTRLTVL.

This clonotype came up many times. CDR3 protein: CASSLREGSQPQHF. The CDR3 DNA reads TGTGCCAGCAGCTTGAGGGAGGGGTCTCAGCCCCAGCATTTT. V usage is TRBV7-8 and J usage is TRBJ1-5; D may be TRBD1 (5 bases). The CDR3 totals 14 residues. V gave up 3 bases and J gave up 6 bases, with 12 bases separating them. Germline V gene data show CDR1 as SGHVS and CDR2 as FQNEAQ. The full variable domain, its missing parts supplied by reference TRBV7-8 and TRBJ1-5, is GAGVSQSPRYKVAKRGQDVALRCDPISGHVSLFWYQQALGQGPEFLTYFQNEAQLDKSGLPSDRFFAERPEGSVSTLKIQRTQQEDSAVYLCASSLREGSQPQHFGDGTRLSIL.

The chain recombines TRBV4-2 with TRBJ2-5, with 7 bases aligning to TRBD1. The CDR3 consists of 15 residues. V was pared by 0 bases and J by 1 base, with 2 bases of the junction left unmatched. Per germline, CDR1 LGHNA and CDR2 YNFKEQ. CDR3 DNA sequence: TGTGCCAGCAGCCAAGATCGACAGGGCCAAGAGACCCAGTACTTC. This codes for CASSQDRQGQETQYF.

This clonotype was counted at least ten times. CDR3 in amino acids: CSVKGTSGSTDTQYF. In nucleotides, the CDR3 is TGCAGCGTTAAGGGGACTAGCGGGAGCACAGATACGCAGTATTTT. The chain is built from TRBV29-1 and TRBJ2-3; 12 bases align to TRBD2. Germline lookup yields CDR1 SQVTM and CDR2 ANQGSEA. The CDR3 spans 15 residues. V dropped 5 bases and J dropped 0; count of bases not matched to a gene: 3.

This clonotype has at least ten counts. The J gene is TRBJ2-1, the V gene TRBV5-4, with TRBD2 identical over 12 bases. The CDR3 consists of 14 residues. After removal of 3 bases from V and 9 bases from J, the junction contained 4 bases not matched to a gene. Germline assignment: CDR1 SGHNT and CDR2 YYREEE (reference sequence). For the CDR3, the DNA is TGTGCCAGCAGCTCTAGCGGGAGGGCCGGTGAGCAGTTCTTC. Protein product: CASSSSGRAGEQFF.

This clonotype occurred many times. The chain couples TRBV7-9 to TRBJ1-1; D call uncertain. Deletions cut 1 base from V and 0 bases from J, with 6 bases between. The germline gives CDR1 SEHNR, CDR2 FQNEAQ (reference sequence). This CDR3 comprises 14 residues. The CDR3 DNA follows: TGTGCCAGCAGCTTAGGACGGATGAACACTGAAGCTTTCTTT. Translating gives CASSLGRMNTEAFF.

This clonotype was seen many times. The chain joins TRBV7-3 to TRBJ2-1; 7 nucleotides align to TRBD2. CDR3 length equals 14 residues. V shed 5 bases, J shed 9 bases, and the junction held 10 bases outside the gene matches. Germline V gene lookup returns CDR1 SGHTA and CDR2 FQGTGA. The CDR3: CASSQMAGVTEQFF. CDR3 sequence (DNA): TGTGCCAGCAGCCAAATGGCGGGAGTCACTGAGCAGTTCTTC. Full variable domain (rest looked up from reference TRBV7-3 and TRBJ2-1): GAGVSQTPSNKVTEKGKYVELRCDPISGHTALYWYRQSLGQGPEFLIYFQGTGAADDSGLPNDRFFAVRPEGSVSTLKIQRTERGDSAVYLCASSQMAGVTEQFFGPGTRLTVL.

This clonotype was seen at least ten times. This chain connects TRBV20-1 to TRBJ2-5; TRBD1 is a possible D gene (8 bases). This CDR3 spans 13 amino acids. Germline lookup yields CDR1 DFQATT and CDR2 SNEGSKA (reference sequence). The ends were cut back, 4 bases at V and 3 bases at J, with 12 bases in the middle. The CDR3 here is CSATTGGEETQYF. For the CDR3, the DNA is TGCAGTGCTACCACAGGGGGGGAAGAGACCCAGTACTTC.

This clonotype was detected a few times. The chain uses TRBV30 and TRBJ1-6; 7 nucleotides match TRBD1. The CDR3 covers 16 residues. Per germline, CDR1 GTSNPN and CDR2 SVGIG (reference sequence). Trimming at V came to 6 bases and at J to 6 bases, leaving 14 bases not matched to a gene. The DNA of the CDR3 is TGTGCCTGTTCCAGACAGGGAGGGTTTGGTAATTCACCCCTCCACTTT. Translated: CACSRQGGFGNSPLHF.

CDR3 bases: TGCAGCGTCGGTAGGACAGGGGGTGCTACCATCTCCTACAATGAGCAGTTCTTC. Its protein product is CSVGRTGGATISYNEQFF. The chain combines TRBV29-1 with TRBJ2-1, with 10 bases fitting TRBD1. V lost 6 bases and J lost 0; bases outside the gene matches: 14. Germline CDR1 SQVTM, CDR2 ANQGSEA. The CDR3 is 18 amino acids.

In its sample, this clonotype was seen many times. The chain employs TRBV20-1 and TRBJ2-7; 9 bases fit TRBD2. After removal of 4 bases from V and 1 base from J, the junction contained 17 bases not matched to a gene. This CDR3 contains 18 residues. CDR1 and CDR2 from the germline V gene are DFQATT and SNEGSKA (reference sequence). DNA of the CDR3: TGCAGTGCTACCACTAGCGGGCAAAGGGCAGGAGCTTCCTACGAGCAGTACTTC. Translating gives CSATTSGQRAGASYEQYF.

The genes are TRBV6-4 and TRBJ2-2, with 7 bases that match TRBD2. This CDR3 contains 14 residues. J lost 4 bases, V lost 6 bases, and 5 bases had no gene match. Per germline, CDR1 MRHNA and CDR2 SNTAGT. This CDR3 is CASRRERGTGELFF. The CDR3 DNA sequence: TGTGCCAGCAGGCGGGAGAGGGGCACCGGGGAGCTGTTTTTT.

At least ten counts were recorded for this clonotype. The CDR3 reads CASSDGRTDTQYF. In DNA, the CDR3 is TGTGCCAGCAGTGACGGGAGAACAGATACGCAGTATTTT. V is TRBV6-4 and J is TRBJ2-3; weak D call: TRBD2 (5 bases). The CDR3 has 13 amino acids. Per germline, CDR1 MRHNA and CDR2 SNTAGT. The ends were cut back, 2 bases at V and 3 bases at J, with 6 bases in the middle.

At least ten counts were recorded for this clonotype. The CDR3 region is CSVAGDLYEQYF. CDR3 bases: TGCAGCGTTGCGGGAGACCTCTACGAGCAGTACTTC. This chain uses TRBV29-1 with TRBJ2-7; D perhaps matches TRBD2 (6 bases). Germline V lookup: CDR1 SQVTM, CDR2 ANQGSEA. Trimming removed 4 bases from V and 3 bases from J, with 10 bases in between. The CDR3 totals 12 residues.

There are a few counts of this clonotype. The chain has TRBV20-1 and TRBJ2-7; D is possibly TRBD2 (7 bases). There are 13 residues in the CDR3. Germline CDR1 and CDR2: DFQATT and SNEGSKA (reference sequence). The CDR3 loop reads CSADGGGPYEQYF. In nucleotides, the CDR3 is TGCAGCGCTGACGGCGGGGGCCCCTACGAGCAGTACTTC.

This clonotype has ten or more counts. This chain connects TRBV7-2 to TRBJ2-3; D remains unclear. Germline V gene data show CDR1 as SGHTA and CDR2 as FQGNSA. The CDR3 runs to 14 residues. V was clipped by 5 bases and J by 0 bases, with 9 bases between them. DNA of the CDR3: TGTGCCAGCAGCCGCATCAAAAGCACAGATACGCAGTATTTT. Amino acid sequence: CASSRIKSTDTQYF.

This clonotype has a handful of counts. The chain couples TRBV20-1 to TRBJ2-3, with TRBD2 as a possible D gene (5 bases). V lost 2 bases and J 1 base, leaving 13 bases between the germline ends. This CDR3 has 15 residues. Germline CDR1 is DFQATT and CDR2 is SNEGSKA (reference sequence). The CDR3 DNA reads TGCAGTGCTAGACTCCTCTCGCGGGGCACAGATACGCAGTATTTT. Residues: CSARLLSRGTDTQYF.

This clonotype was seen ten or more times. The genes are TRBV20-1 and TRBJ1-1; D remains unclear. This CDR3 has 12 residues. V gave up 6 bases and J gave up 3 bases, with 11 bases separating them. Germline V lookup: CDR1 DFQATT, CDR2 SNEGSKA (reference sequence). The CDR3 DNA reads as TGCAGTGCGATGGGAGGGTACACTGAAGCTTTCTTT. Encoded protein: CSAMGGYTEAFF.

This clonotype was found many times. The chain uses TRBV3-1 and TRBJ1-5; unclear D gene. Germline V gene lookup returns CDR1 LGHDT and CDR2 YNNKEL (reference sequence). Trimming pared 0 bases from V and 4 bases from J, leaving 4 bases between. There are 13 residues in the CDR3. The CDR3 loop reads CASSQDRNQPQHF. In DNA, the CDR3 is TGTGCCAGCAGCCAAGACAGGAATCAGCCCCAGCATTTT.

This clonotype has only a few counts. The rearrangement joins TRBV27 to TRBJ2-1; D is possibly TRBD2 (7 bases). CDR1 and CDR2 (germline): MNHEY, SMNVEV (reference sequence). The CDR3 is 14 residues long. The V end was cut by 6 bases, the J end by 6 bases, with 15 bases between. CDR3 nucleotides: TGTGCCAGCAGCACGGGGGGAGGGGGCAATGAGCAGTTCTTC. Translated: CASSTGGGGNEQFF.

DNA for the CDR3: TGTGCCAGTAGCCCCGGAAGAGCCCGAGAGACCCAGTACTTC. Protein sequence: CASSPGRARETQYF. This chain links TRBV19 with TRBJ2-5, with unresolved D. Trimming left V 6 bases short and J 4 bases short, with 15 bases between. CDR1 and CDR2 (germline): LNHDA, SQIVND (reference sequence). There are 14 residues in the CDR3. Complete variable domain (other parts from reference TRBV19 and TRBJ2-5): DGGITQSPKYLFRKEGQNVTLSCEQNLNHDAMYWYRQDPGQGLRLIYYSQIVNDFQKGDIAEGYSVSREKKESFPLTVTSAQKNPTAFYLCASSPGRARETQYFGPGTRLLVL.

Concerning this clonotype: Possible read error: a much larger clone is one base away. The genes are TRBV20-1 and TRBJ2-7; D is unclear. Germline V lookup: CDR1 DFQATT, CDR2 SNEGSKA (reference sequence). CDR3 length: 13 amino acids. CDR3 region: CSAPRPPIYGQCF. CDR3 in DNA: TGCAGTGCTCCACGGCCACCCATATATGGGCAGTGCTTC.

This clonotype was recorded at least ten times. The chain recombines TRBV20-1 with TRBJ2-7, with D perhaps assigned TRBD1 or TRBD2 (5 bases each). The V end was cut by 5 bases, the J end by 1 base, with 15 bases between. Germline CDR1 and CDR2: DFQATT and SNEGSKA (reference sequence). The CDR3 has 14 residues. The DNA for the CDR3 is TGCAGTGCTCCTCGGGACCTCAATTCCTACGAGCAGTACTTC. Residues: CSAPRDLNSYEQYF.